This T cell receptor (beta chain) was found in a study of T cell responses to AZD1222 COVID-19 vaccine. In the study overall: Second-dose recipients at about 4 or about 12 weeks were treated as one pooled group. Overall study results and limits: None of the repertoires were sampled until the peak T cell response had passed.

Assay: immunoSEQ multiplex PCR; the TCRdb copy retains only in-frame clones and omits some. The repertoire has over 85,000 clones, 90% of them found once; the top ten carry 8.4%. Note on this clone: As yet, its antigen is unknown.

CDR1 SGHAT and CDR2 FQNNGV come from the germline V gene. The CDR3 is 15 residues long. V was shortened by 2 bases and J by 6 bases, with 15 bases between the two germline ends. This material consisted of peripheral blood, taken on day 0 of AZD1222 vaccination. The rearrangement links TRBV11-2 to TRBJ2-3, with D perhaps TRBD1 or TRBD2 (6 bases each). The clonotype comes from an adult in good health. CDR3 coding DNA: TGTGCCAGCAGCTTATTGCCGGGGGCATGGGATACGCAGTATTTT. It encodes CASSLLPGAWDTQYF.